Below, 25 T cell receptor beta chains from the same sample are listed, as sequenced in a study of blood T cell repertoires in COVID-19. Libraries were prepared by immunoSEQ multiplex PCR; TCRdb keeps only in-frame clonotypes and omits some of them. The table records 100,000 to 150,000 clones, around 83% of them present only once. Material for sequencing was peripheral blood. These receptors came from a man at least 80 years old with active or convalescent COVID-19.

J is TRBJ2-2 and V is TRBV6-2 or TRBV6-3, with D unclear. The CDR3 is 14 amino acids. Trimming left V 0 bases short and J 1 base short, with 3 bases between. CDR1 and CDR2 (germline): MNHEY, SVGEGT. The CDR3 DNA is TGTGCCAGCAGTTACTCGCGGAACACCGGGGAGCTGTTTTTT. It is translated as CASSYSRNTGELFF.

This clone was recorded a few times. V and J are TRBV11-2 and TRBJ1-2; no firm D call. V shed 0 bases and J shed 7 bases, with 12 bases lying between them. The CDR3 is 14 amino acids. Germline CDR1 is SGHAT and CDR2 is FQNNGV. CDR3 sequence: CASSLDVNSGGYTF. The CDR3 coding sequence is TGTGCCAGCAGCTTAGATGTCAATTCGGGTGGCTACACCTTC. The whole variable domain, remainder taken from reference TRBV11-2 and TRBJ1-2, is EAGVAQSPRYKIIEKRQSVAFWCNPISGHATLYWYQQILGQGPKLLIQFQNNGVVDDSQLPKDRFSAERLKGVDSTLKIQPAKLEDSAVYLCASSLDVNSGGYTFGSGTRLTVV.

This clone was seen more than once but under ten times. The chain carries TRBV19 and TRBJ1-1; 7 positions agree with TRBD1. Germline CDR1 and CDR2: LNHDA and SQIVND (reference sequence). V lost 1 base and J lost 7; bases outside the gene matches: 9. The CDR3 contains 15 residues. In DNA, the CDR3 is TGTGCCAGTAGTATAGGGCAGGGGGTTGAAGGTGAAGCTTTCTTT. Amino acids: CASSIGQGVEGEAFF. Complete variable domain (other parts from reference TRBV19 and TRBJ1-1): DGGITQSPKYLFRKEGQNVTLSCEQNLNHDAMYWYRQDPGQGLRLIYYSQIVNDFQKGDIAEGYSVSREKKESFPLTVTSAQKNPTAFYLCASSIGQGVEGEAFFGQGTRLTVV.

J is TRBJ1-6 and V is TRBV6-1; 9 nucleotides agree with TRBD1. Germline CDR1 MNHNS, CDR2 SASEGT. Trimming cost V 6 bases and J 1 base; bases outside gene matches: 1. The CDR3 runs to 15 residues. This chain's CDR3 is CASRDRGSYNSPLHF. The CDR3 DNA reads as TGTGCCAGCAGGGACAGGGGTTCCTATAATTCACCCCTCCACTTT.

This rearrangement joins TRBV12-1 to TRBJ1-3. TRBV12-1 is labeled a pseudogene. The CDR3 covers 15 residues. CDR3 in amino acids: CASSPGLYSGNTIYF. The CDR3 region has the DNA TGTGCCAGCAGCCCCGGACTGTACTCTGGAAACACCATATATTTT.

V and J are TRBV29-1 and TRBJ2-7; D perhaps matches TRBD2 (5 bases). The CDR3 runs to 13 residues. V was trimmed by 4 bases and J by 2 bases, leaving 12 bases between them. Germline V gene lookup returns CDR1 SQVTM and CDR2 ANQGSEA. The CDR3 region is CSVGSGGPYEQYF. The CDR3 nucleotides read TGCAGCGTTGGGTCCGGAGGCCCCTACGAGCAGTACTTC.

The CDR3 loop is CASSYRGSTDEQFF. The CDR3 DNA sequence: TGTGCCAGCAGTTACCGGGGGTCGACGGATGAGCAGTTCTTC. This chain joins TRBV6-6 and TRBJ2-1; weak D call: TRBD2 (6 bases). The germline V and J ends were trimmed by 2 bases and 8 bases, with 13 bases remaining between them. Germline CDR1 is MNHNY and CDR2 is SVGAGI (reference sequence). The CDR3 is made up of 14 amino acids.

V gene TRBV6-6 combines with J gene TRBJ2-7, with 7 bases fitting TRBD2. The CDR3 consists of 16 residues. Germline-derived CDR1 and CDR2 are MNHNY and SVGAGI (reference sequence). V shed 2 bases and J 2 bases; nucleotides not matched to a gene: 9. The DNA of the CDR3 is TGTGCCAGCAGTTACACCAGCGGGGCCTACGCCTACGAGCAGTACTTC. Its protein product is CASSYTSGAYAYEQYF.

The gene calls are TRBV29-1 and TRBJ1-3; D unclear. Trimming removed 4 bases at V and 4 bases at J, with 5 bases between. Germline lookup yields CDR1 SQVTM and CDR2 ANQGSEA. The CDR3 loop spans 11 amino acids. The CDR3 sequence: CSVALGNTIYF. In DNA, the CDR3 is TGCAGCGTTGCTTTGGGAAACACCATATATTTT.

V is TRBV2 and J is TRBJ2-5, with a tentative D call TRBD1 (6 bases). The CDR3 is 15 amino acids. Trimming removed 2 bases at V and 4 bases at J, with 14 bases between. Germline V CDR1 and CDR2: SNHLY, FYNNEI. The DNA for the CDR3 is TGTGCCAGCAGTGAAAGGGGGACCGCACGAGAGACCCAGTACTTC. Translated, it gives CASSERGTARETQYF.

The V gene is TRBV13, the J gene TRBJ1-2, with D maybe TRBD1 (6 bases). CDR1 and CDR2 (germline): PRHDT, FYEKMQ (reference sequence). Trimming shortened V by 0 bases and J by 4 bases, and 12 bases separated the two germline ends. The CDR3 has 15 amino acids. This chain's CDR3 is CASSLGLGGLYGYTF. The CDR3 DNA reads TGTGCCAGCAGCTTAGGGTTGGGGGGGCTCTATGGCTACACCTTC.

V gene TRBV27 combines with J gene TRBJ1-4; unclear D gene. The CDR3 has 15 amino acids. Trimming left V 0 bases short and J 4 bases short, with 9 bases between. Germline values: CDR1 MNHEY, CDR2 SMNVEV (reference sequence). This CDR3 reads CASSLSQSINEKLFF. The CDR3 nucleotides read TGTGCCAGCAGTTTATCGCAAAGCATTAATGAAAAACTGTTTTTT. The variable domain in full, with the rest retrieved from reference TRBV27 and TRBJ1-4, is EAQVTQNPRYLITVTGKKLTVTCSQNMNHEYMSWYRQDPGLGLRQIYYSMNVEVTDKGDVPEGYKVSRKEKRNFPLILESPSPNQTSLYFCASSLSQSINEKLFFGSGTQLSVL.

The chain is built from TRBV11-2 and TRBJ2-7, with 12 bases matching TRBD2. Trimming took 6 bases from V and 2 from J; bases not matched to a gene: 2. The CDR3 has 14 residues. Germline V lookup: CDR1 SGHAT, CDR2 FQNNGV. The CDR3 here is CASRLAGGPYEQYF. CDR3 bases: TGTGCCAGCAGGCTAGCGGGGGGGCCCTACGAGCAGTACTTC.

This rearrangement joins TRBV5-1 to TRBJ1-1, with D maybe TRBD1 (5 bases). Between the trimmed V and J ends, which lost 0 bases and 3 bases, there was a span of 9 bases. Germline V gives CDR1 SGHRS, CDR2 YFSETQ. The CDR3 totals 14 residues. CDR3 region: CASSLVSGDTEAFF. CDR3 DNA sequence: TGCGCCAGCAGCTTGGTATCGGGGGACACTGAAGCTTTCTTT.

This chain joins TRBV5-1 and TRBJ1-1; possibly TRBD1 for D (6 bases). This CDR3 comprises 15 residues. Germline assignment: CDR1 SGHRS and CDR2 YFSETQ. The ends were cut back, 4 bases at V and 0 bases at J, with 13 bases in the middle. The CDR3 coding sequence is TGCGCCAGCAGCCCAGGATGGACAGTGAACACTGAAGCTTTCTTT. The encoded protein is CASSPGWTVNTEAFF.

This chain links TRBV27 with TRBJ1-5; D gene unclear. V shed 3 bases and J shed 2 bases, with 11 bases lying between them. The CDR3 runs to 15 residues. Germline V CDR1 and CDR2: MNHEY, SMNVEV (reference sequence). As DNA, the CDR3 is TGTGCCAGCAGTTTTACGGGATCGGGCAATCAGCCCCAGCATTTT. As protein: CASSFTGSGNQPQHF.

This sequence joins TRBV2 and TRBJ2-7, with TRBD1 matching over 10 bases. The CDR3 runs to 17 residues. The V gene end was trimmed by 2 bases and the J gene end by 5 bases; junction bases not matched to a gene: 12. Germline V CDR1 and CDR2: SNHLY, FYNNEI. The CDR3 reads CASSEHLGTGVFDEQYF. The CDR3 DNA is TGTGCCAGCAGTGAACACCTTGGGACAGGGGTCTTTGACGAGCAGTACTTC.

This sequence joins TRBV7-3 and TRBJ2-7, with a tentative D call TRBD1 (6 bases). V was cut by 5 bases and J by 2 bases, with 13 bases left in between. Germline V gives CDR1 SGHTA, CDR2 FQGTGA. This CDR3 is built from 14 residues. DNA for the CDR3: TGTGCCAGCAGCCCAGGACAGCTTACCTACGAGCAGTACTTC. The encoded protein is CASSPGQLTYEQYF.

The V and J genes are TRBV9 and TRBJ2-7; 8 positions agree with TRBD2. The length of the CDR3 is 12 residues. Germline-derived CDR1 and CDR2 are SGDLS and YYNGEE. Trimming cost V 3 bases and J 6 bases; bases outside gene matches: 2. The DNA of the CDR3 is TGTGCCAGCAGCGCCGGGGGGGTCGAGCAGTACTTC. Residues: CASSAGGVEQYF.

This clone has only one observation. The rearrangement uses TRBV28 and TRBJ2-7, with D possibly being TRBD2 (6 bases). Per the germline V gene, CDR1 is MDHEN and CDR2 is SYDVKM. CDR3 length equals 14 residues. Trimming removed 3 bases from V and 4 bases from J, with 13 bases in between. The chain's CDR3 is CASSFGGGLYEQYF. The CDR3 nucleotides are TGTGCCAGCAGTTTTGGGGGAGGTCTTTACGAGCAGTACTTC.

The V call is TRBV6-5, the J call TRBJ1-3; D call uncertain. Germline values: CDR1 MNHEY, CDR2 SVGAGI. Trimming left V 5 bases short and J 4 bases short, with 3 bases between. The CDR3 is made up of 11 amino acids. As DNA, the CDR3 is TGTGCCAGCAGTCAAGGAAACACCATATATTTT. This translates into CASSQGNTIYF.

This sequence joins TRBV9 and TRBJ1-4; 7 bases match TRBD1. After removal of 2 bases from V and 1 base from J, the junction contained 2 bases not matched to a gene. The CDR3 loop spans 15 amino acids. Per germline, CDR1 SGDLS and CDR2 YYNGEE. As DNA, the CDR3 is TGTGCCAGCAGCGTCACAGGGGAAACTAATGAAAAACTGTTTTTT. It specifies CASSVTGETNEKLFF.

V gene TRBV5-6 combines with J gene TRBJ1-3; D possibly corresponds to TRBD1 (6 bases). V lost 6 bases and J lost 3, with 16 bases in between. The germline gives CDR1 SGHDT, CDR2 YYEEEE. CDR3 length equals 15 residues. As DNA, the CDR3 is TGTGCCAGCACCCCTGGGGGGGCGGTTGGAAACACCATATATTTT. This translates into CASTPGGAVGNTIYF.

This clone came up a few times. The gene calls are TRBV18 and TRBJ1-4; D ambiguous. This CDR3 has 15 amino acids. CDR1 and CDR2 from the germline V gene are KGHSH and LQKENI. Trimming took off 2 bases at V and 4 bases at J, with 11 bases between the two ends. Here the CDR3 reads CASSPGGRNNEKLFF. CDR3 nucleotide sequence: TGTGCCAGCTCACCAGGAGGACGGAATAATGAAAAACTGTTTTTT.

This clone was seen just once. The chain couples TRBV5-1 to TRBJ2-1; 9 bases map to TRBD2. CDR3 length equals 16 residues. The germline V gene has CDR1 SGHRS and CDR2 YFSETQ. Trimming took 3 bases from V and 3 from J; bases not matched to a gene: 7. As DNA, the CDR3 is TGCGCCAGCAGCTCCTGGGGTAGCGGGGGCTACAATGAGCAGTTCTTC. Translation gives CASSSWGSGGYNEQFF. The entire variable domain, with the rest obtained from reference TRBV5-1 and TRBJ2-1, is as follows: KAGVTQTPRYLIKTRGQQVTLSCSPISGHRSVSWYQQTPGQGLQFLFEYFSETQRNKGNFPGRFSGRQFSNSRSEMNVSTLELGDSALYLCASSSWGSGGYNEQFFGPGTRLTVL.